This T cell receptor (beta chain) originates from a study of identical twins. There are 11 residues in the CDR3. V lost 6 bases and J lost 14; bases outside the gene matches: 4. The germline CDR1 and CDR2 sequences are MNHNS and SASEGT. General observations from the study: Abundant cord blood beta clonotypes carried fewer insertions; memory repertoires showed none. Beta out-of-frame twin sharing showed a weaker excess.

MiXCR, run by TCRdb on the 5' RACE reads, gives a single entry per CDR3 protein. Here the sample spans 650,000 to 800,000 distinct CDR3 sequences, 8% to 9% being singletons. This clonotype was counted a few times. What it recognizes is unknown. These sequences were also reported in another study, on yellow fever vaccine responses in identical twins.

This receptor was obtained from a young woman in good health. The chain recombines TRBV6-1 with TRBJ1-6; 7 nucleotides match TRBD1. Sequencing was carried out using PBMCs. In DNA, the CDR3 is TGTGCCAGCAGCCTAGGACAGGCCCTCCACTTT. Its protein product is CASSLGQALHF.